This T cell receptor (beta chain) came from a study of cytomegalovirus exposure and HLA in healthy donors. Overall study context: The roughly 120 million unique TCR beta sequences, from roughly 180 million T cells, were found by an earlier analysis.

This PCR relied on a set of 60 Vbeta primers and 13 Jbeta primers. Clones were read by immunoSEQ multiplex PCR, and TCRdb kept only the in-frame ones, dropping some. The data contain about 130,000 clones, around 78% of them singletons. Trimming removed 4 bases from V and 2 bases from J, with 9 bases in between. Per germline, CDR1 SGHRS and CDR2 YFSETQ. The CDR3 has 13 amino acids. Points on this clone: Its antigen is undetermined.

General study findings and limits: It was taken for granted in presence/absence analyses that sequencing depth across donors was roughly uniform.

This sequence was found in a female donor in good health and CMV-seropositive. The specimen was PBMCs. The chain employs TRBV5-1 and TRBJ1-1, with D possibly TRBD1 on 5 matching bases. The CDR3 DNA is TGCGCCAGCAGCCGTGACAGTAACACTGAAGCTTTCTTT. Protein sequence: CASSRDSNTEAFF.